Below, 14 T cell receptor beta chains from the same sample are listed, as sequenced in a study of a mutant IDH1 vaccine in newly diagnosed glioma. Only in-frame clones appear in the TCRdb table, and some are missing; sequencing was by immunoSEQ multiplex PCR. The table has under 80,000 clones, just over 85% seen once; the top ten hold 2.5% to 3.5%. Time point here: baseline, week 1 (first vaccination visit). The treatment here: pre-vaccination baseline after standard-of-care therapy. Specimen: PBMCs, collected from a glioma patient treated with radiotherapy, temozolomide or both. These receptors were collected from a man aged 30 to 39 with glioma.

On this clone: A much larger clone differs by one base, so this may be a read error. The chain uses TRBV4-2 and TRBJ2-2; 7 bases fit TRBD2. V lost 0 bases and J lost 2; bases outside the gene matches: 9. Per the germline V gene, CDR1 is LGHNA and CDR2 is YNFKEQ. This CDR3 is 18 amino acids long. In DNA form, the CDR3 reads TGTGCCAGCAGCCAAGATGGGGCGGGGGTGCCTAACACCGGGGAGCTGTTTTTT. Translating it yields CASSQDGAGVPNTGELFF.

The V gene is TRBV5-1, the J gene TRBJ1-1; possible D gene TRBD1, 6 bases. V was pared by 0 bases and J by 3 bases, with 12 bases between. The CDR3 sequence is 15 residues long. The germline V gene encodes CDR1 SGHRS and CDR2 YFSETQ. The CDR3 bases are TGCGCCAGCAGCTTGGAAGGGCAGGGGTACACTGAAGCTTTCTTT. Encoded protein: CASSLEGQGYTEAFF.

This chain connects TRBV5-6 to TRBJ2-1; no reliable D call. The CDR3 covers 13 residues. The V end was cut by 2 bases, the J end by 8 bases, with 11 bases between. The germline gives CDR1 SGHDT, CDR2 YYEEEE. This chain's CDR3 is CASSFPAKDEQFF. The DNA for the CDR3 is TGTGCCAGCAGCTTCCCTGCTAAAGATGAGCAGTTCTTC.

The chain combines TRBV5-1 with TRBJ2-3; D not resolved. Looked up from germline, CDR1 is SGHRS and CDR2 is YFSETQ. Trimming shortened V by 5 bases and J by 2 bases, and 9 bases separated the two germline ends. This CDR3 spans 13 amino acids. CDR3 in DNA: TGCGCCAGCAGAGCGAGTCCCACAGATACGCAGTATTTT. Residues: CASRASPTDTQYF.

V gene TRBV5-6 combines with J gene TRBJ2-7, with D perhaps TRBD2 (6 bases). The CDR3 spans 17 residues. Deletions cut 0 bases from V and 3 bases from J, with 19 bases between. Germline lookup yields CDR1 SGHDT and CDR2 YYEEEE. Written as DNA, the CDR3 is TGTGCCAGCAGCTTGGCCGCGGGGAGTTGGAGCAGCTACGAGCAGTACTTC. It codes for CASSLAAGSWSSYEQYF.

The chain carries TRBV7-6 and TRBJ1-4; no clear D. V was pared by 6 bases and J by 1 base, with 15 bases between. The CDR3 length is 16 residues. Germline assignment: CDR1 SGHVS and CDR2 FNYEAQ. DNA of the CDR3: TGTGCCAGCAGAACCACGGACGGCCAAACTAATGAAAAACTGTTTTTT. It is translated as CASRTTDGQTNEKLFF.

The V call is TRBV7-9, the J call TRBJ1-4; D not certain. Germline lookup yields CDR1 SEHNR and CDR2 FQNEAQ (reference sequence). Trimming left V 4 bases short and J 3 bases short, with 15 bases between. This CDR3 contains 16 residues. The DNA of the CDR3 is TGTGCCAGCAGCTCACCACGGTCAAGACCTAATGAAAAACTGTTTTTT. Translated: CASSSPRSRPNEKLFF.

This rearrangement joins TRBV11-3 to TRBJ2-1; a weak D match, TRBD1 (5 bases). The germline CDR1 and CDR2 sequences are SGHNT and YENEEA. The CDR3 length is 15 residues. V lost 5 bases, J lost 2 bases, and 13 bases lay in between. The CDR3 region has the DNA TGTGCCAGCAGCCCGCGAAGGGGCCCCTACAATGAGCAGTTCTTC. Protein: CASSPRRGPYNEQFF.

The chain has TRBV11-2 and TRBJ2-7; D is possibly TRBD2 (6 bases). Germline CDR1 is SGHAT and CDR2 is FQNNGV. This CDR3 is 17 amino acids long. V was clipped by 2 bases and J by 3 bases, with 20 bases between them. DNA of the CDR3: TGTGCCAGCAGCTTATCCCGGGGACGGACTACCAACTACGAGCAGTACTTC. Translated, it gives CASSLSRGRTTNYEQYF.

J is TRBJ2-7 and V is TRBV27; 10 bases align to TRBD2. Per germline, CDR1 MNHEY and CDR2 SMNVEV (reference sequence). The junction had 10 bases not matched to a gene; V was cut back by 5 bases and J by 3 bases. The CDR3 totals 16 residues. DNA for the CDR3: TGTGCCAGCAGTCCCCTAATAGCGGGGGGACACTACGAGCAGTACTTC. It yields the protein CASSPLIAGGHYEQYF.

This sequence joins TRBV5-6 and TRBJ1-1; tentative D call: TRBD1 (5 bases). The V end was cut by 0 bases, the J end by 1 base, with 13 bases between. Germline V gene lookup returns CDR1 SGHDT and CDR2 YYEEEE. This CDR3 is built from 16 residues. CDR3 loop: CASSLGGLEENTEAFF. The CDR3 nucleotides are TGTGCCAGCAGCTTGGGGGGGTTGGAAGAGAACACTGAAGCTTTCTTT.

The chain is built from TRBV28 and TRBJ2-3; D might be TRBD2 (6 bases). Trimming took off 4 bases at V and 10 bases at J, with 15 bases between the two ends. Germline V gene lookup returns CDR1 MDHEN and CDR2 SYDVKM. The CDR3 has 13 residues. CDR3 loop: CASSSGGAGSQYF. The CDR3 nucleotides are TGTGCCAGCAGTTCCGGGGGAGCAGGATCGCAGTATTTT.

The chain uses TRBV14 and TRBJ2-5; tentatively, D is TRBD1 or TRBD2 (5 bases each). Trimming cost V 0 bases and J 5 bases, with 19 bases left between them. Germline V gene data show CDR1 as SGHDN and CDR2 as FVKESK. The CDR3 is made up of 17 amino acids. In DNA form, the CDR3 reads TGTGCCAGCAGCCAAGATAGGGGACGACTAAACTCGGAGACCCAGTACTTC. Its protein is CASSQDRGRLNSETQYF.

The chain recombines TRBV18 with TRBJ1-2; 9 nucleotides agree with TRBD1. CDR1 KGHSH and CDR2 LQKENI come from the germline V gene. This CDR3 comprises 14 residues. V gave up 3 bases and J gave up 4 bases; unmatched junction bases: 3. As DNA, the CDR3 is TGTGCCAGCTCACCGGACAGGGGAATCTATGGCTACACCTTC. It yields the protein CASSPDRGIYGYTF.